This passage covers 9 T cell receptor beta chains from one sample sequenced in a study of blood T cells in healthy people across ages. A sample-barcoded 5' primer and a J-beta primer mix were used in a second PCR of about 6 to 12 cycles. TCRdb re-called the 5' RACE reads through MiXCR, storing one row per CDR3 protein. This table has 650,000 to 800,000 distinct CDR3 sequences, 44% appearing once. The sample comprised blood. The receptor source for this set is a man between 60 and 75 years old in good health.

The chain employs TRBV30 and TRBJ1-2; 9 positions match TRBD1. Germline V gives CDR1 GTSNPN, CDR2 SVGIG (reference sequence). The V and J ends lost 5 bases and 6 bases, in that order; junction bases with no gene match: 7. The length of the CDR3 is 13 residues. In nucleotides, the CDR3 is TGTGCCTGGGCGGGACAGGGCTCGGATGGCTACACCTTC. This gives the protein CAWAGQGSDGYTF.

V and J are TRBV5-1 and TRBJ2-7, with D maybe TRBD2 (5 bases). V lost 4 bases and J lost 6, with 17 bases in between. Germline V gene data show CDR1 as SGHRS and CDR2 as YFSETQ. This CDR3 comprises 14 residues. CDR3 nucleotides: TGCGCCAGCAGCCCCGGAGGAGCTGGGGTCGAGCAGTACTTC. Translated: CASSPGGAGVEQYF.

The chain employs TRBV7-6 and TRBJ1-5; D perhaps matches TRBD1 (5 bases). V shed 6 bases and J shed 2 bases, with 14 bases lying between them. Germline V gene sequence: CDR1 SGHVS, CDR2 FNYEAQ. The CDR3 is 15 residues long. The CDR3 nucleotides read TGTGCCAGCAGTCCCCAGGGTGGAGGCAATCAGCCCCAGCATTTT. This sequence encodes CASSPQGGGNQPQHF. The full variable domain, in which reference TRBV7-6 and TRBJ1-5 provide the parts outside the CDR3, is GAGVSQSPRYKVTKRGQDVALRCDPISGHVSLYWYRQALGQGPEFLTYFNYEAQQDKSGLPNDRFSAERPEGSISTLTIQRTEQRDSAMYRCASSPQGGGNQPQHFGDGTRLSIL.

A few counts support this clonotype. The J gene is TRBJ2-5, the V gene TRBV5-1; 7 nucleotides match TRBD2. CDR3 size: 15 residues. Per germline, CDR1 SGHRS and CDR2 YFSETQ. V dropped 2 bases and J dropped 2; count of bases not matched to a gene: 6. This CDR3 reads CASSFREARQETQYF. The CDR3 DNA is TGCGCCAGCAGCTTTCGGGAGGCTCGACAAGAGACCCAGTACTTC.

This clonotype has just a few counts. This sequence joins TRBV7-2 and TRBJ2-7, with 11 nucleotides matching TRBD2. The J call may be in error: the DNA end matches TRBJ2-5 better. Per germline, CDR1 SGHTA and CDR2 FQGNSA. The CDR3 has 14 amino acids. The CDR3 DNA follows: TGTGCCAGCGGGTCTAGCGGGGGGTCAGAGACCCAGTACTTC. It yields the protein CASGSSGGSETQYF.

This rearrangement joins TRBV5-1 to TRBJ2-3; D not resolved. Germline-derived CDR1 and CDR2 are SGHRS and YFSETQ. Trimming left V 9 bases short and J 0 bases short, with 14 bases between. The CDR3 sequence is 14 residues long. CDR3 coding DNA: TGCGCCACCAAGGAAGCCCCGAGCACAGATACGCAGTATTTT. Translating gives CATKEAPSTDTQYF.

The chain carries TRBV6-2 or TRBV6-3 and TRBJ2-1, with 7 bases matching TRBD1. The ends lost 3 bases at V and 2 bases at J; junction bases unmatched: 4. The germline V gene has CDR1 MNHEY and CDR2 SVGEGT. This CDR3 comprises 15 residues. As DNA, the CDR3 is TGTGCCAGCAGTTATCTAGGGGGCCCCTACAATGAGCAGTTCTTC. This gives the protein CASSYLGGPYNEQFF.

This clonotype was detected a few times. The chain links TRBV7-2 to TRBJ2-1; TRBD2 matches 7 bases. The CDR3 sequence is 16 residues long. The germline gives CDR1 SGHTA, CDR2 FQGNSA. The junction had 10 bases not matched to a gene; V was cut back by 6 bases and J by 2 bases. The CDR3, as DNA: TGTGCCAGCAGGGTCTCTCGGACTAGGGCCTACAATGAGCAGTTCTTC. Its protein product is CASRVSRTRAYNEQFF.

CDR3 loop: CASSLAGQGVQYF. In DNA, the CDR3 is TGTGCCAGCAGCTTAGCCGGACAGGGGGTGCAGTACTTC. This chain uses TRBV7-6 with TRBJ2-5; 10 nucleotides align to TRBD1. V trimming: 0 bases; J trimming: 11 bases; junction bases outside the gene matches: 3. The CDR3 spans 13 residues. Germline V CDR1 and CDR2: SGHVS, FNYEAQ.